Listed below are T cell receptor beta chains from one sample, sequenced in a study of blood T cell repertoires in COVID-19. The method was immunoSEQ multiplex PCR; TCRdb's version includes in-frame clones alone and lacks a portion of them. The sample has 170,000 or so clones, approximately 88% seen once. The sequenced sample consisted of peripheral blood. The source of these receptors is a man between 18 and 29 years old with active or convalescent COVID-19. Both conserved end residues are part of each CDR3. D genes are given only for firm matches. The size of a clone is reported for some rows only, either as once, few or many, or as a class for expanded clones.

clone_size d_call j_call v_call cdr3_nt cdr3_aa
NA NA TRBJ2-5 TRBV7-9 TGTGCCAGCAGCGGAACAGGGAGTTGGGAGACCCAGTACTTC CASSGTGSWETQYF
few TRBD2 TRBJ2-1 TRBV4-1 TGCGCCAGCAGCCAACCAACTCGGGAAGCGGGGGGACCTCAGTTCTTC CASSQPTREAGGPQFF
NA NA TRBJ2-7 TRBV29-1 TGCAGCGCCCAGGGCGACTACGAGCAGTACTTC CSAQGDYEQYF
NA TRBD1 TRBJ2-7 TRBV5-6 TGTGCCAGCAGCTTGGGCGGGACAGGGGTCATTGTACCCGAGCAGTACTTC CASSLGGTGVIVPEQYF
NA TRBD1 TRBJ2-3 TRBV9 TGTGCCAGCAGCGTAGGACAGGGGACCAATACGCAGTATTTT CASSVGQGTNTQYF
NA NA TRBJ2-1 TRBV27 TGTGCCAGCAGTTTACGCGGGAAGGGCAATGAGCAGTTCTTC CASSLRGKGNEQFF
NA TRBD1 TRBJ1-4 TRBV7-2 TGTGCCAGCAGCGCAAACAGGGGGCGCCGGGAAAAACTGTTTTTT CASSANRGRREKLFF
NA NA TRBJ1-4 TRBV6-5 TGTGCCAGCCATCGGAGGGATTCGTCTTTT CASHRRDSSF
NA NA TRBJ1-1 TRBV11-3 TGTGCCAGCAGCCCGAACAGGAACACTGAAGCTTTCTTT CASSPNRNTEAFF
NA TRBD2 TRBJ2-3 TRBV18 TGTGCCAGCTCACCCCGGACTAGCGGGGGGATCACAGATACGCAGTATTTT CASSPRTSGGITDTQYF
NA NA TRBJ1-1 TRBV15 TGTGCCACCAGGGACAGCTTGAACACTGAAGCTTTCTTT CATRDSLNTEAFF
NA NA TRBJ1-4 TRBV14 TGTGCCAGCAGTCGGAGGGGAGGGAATGAAAAACTGTTTTTT CASSRRGGNEKLFF
NA NA TRBJ2-3 TRBV5-4 TGTGCCAGCAGCTTGGCCGGGCGGGGTGGCACAGATACGCAGTATTTT CASSLAGRGGTDTQYF
NA TRBD1 TRBJ1-2 TRBV5-6 TGTGCCAGCAGCTTAGGGGGGACAGAAATTGAATATGGCTACACCTTC CASSLGGTEIEYGYTF
NA NA TRBJ1-6 TRBV2 TGTGCCAGCATGAAATTAACAGGGATTAATTCACCCCTCCACTTT CASMKLTGINSPLHF
NA NA TRBJ1-5 TRBV24-1 TGTGCCACCAGTGATTTAAATGTTGTACAGCCCCAGCATTTT CATSDLNVVQPQHF
NA NA TRBJ2-1 TRBV19 TGTGCCAGTATCGGGCGGGGGCCTTACAATGAGCAGTTCTTC CASIGRGPYNEQFF
NA TRBD1 TRBJ1-2 TRBV18 TGTGCCAGCTCCCAACCGGGACAGGGGATCGGTGGCTACACCTTC CASSQPGQGIGGYTF
NA TRBD1 TRBJ1-5 TRBV29-1 TGCAGCGTTGGTGGAGGGGGCGCACAGCCCCAGCATTTT CSVGGGGAQPQHF
NA TRBD1 TRBJ1-5 TRBV13 TGTGCCAGCAGCGCCGGGACAGGGGGTAATAGCAATCAGCCCCAGCATTTT CASSAGTGGNSNQPQHF
NA TRBD1 TRBJ2-2 TRBV7-8 TGTGCCAGCAGTGTAACAGGGGGCGTATACACCGGGGAGCTGTTTTTT CASSVTGGVYTGELFF
NA TRBD1 TRBJ1-4 TRBV9 TGTGCCAGCAGCGAGAGCACAGGGGGCGGCGATGAAAAACTGTTTTTT CASSESTGGGDEKLFF
NA NA TRBJ1-1 TRBV12-3/TRBV12-4 TGTGCCAGCAGTTTGGGGAGGACTGAAGCTTTCTTT CASSLGRTEAFF
NA TRBD2 TRBJ2-3 TRBV23-1 TGCGCCAGCAGTCAATTGTCCGGGACTAGCGGGAGGCGAGGAGATACGCAGTATTTT CASSQLSGTSGRRGDTQYF
NA TRBD2 TRBJ2-7 TRBV7-9 TGTGCCAGCAGCTCCCCCGGGACTAGCTCCGAGCAGTACTTC CASSSPGTSSEQYF
NA TRBD1 TRBJ1-4 TRBV28 TGTGCCAGCAGTACACAGGGGGCGTCCTTCCCTAATGAAAAACTGTTTTTT CASSTQGASFPNEKLFF
NA TRBD2 TRBJ2-1 TRBV9 TGTGCCAGCAGCTCAACGGTGACTAGCAGCTACAATGAGCAGTTCTTC CASSSTVTSSYNEQFF
NA NA TRBJ2-7 TRBV18 TGTGCCAGCTCACCGGGCCGGGACACCACCTCGTACGAGCAGTACTTC CASSPGRDTTSYEQYF
NA NA TRBJ1-1 TRBV4-1 TGCGCCAGCAGCCAAGATCGGGGATTAAACACTGAAGCTTTCTTT CASSQDRGLNTEAFF
NA NA TRBJ2-7 TRBV2 TGTGCCAGCATCCTTGGCCTAGCCTACGAGCAGTACTTC CASILGLAYEQYF
NA TRBD1 TRBJ1-1 TRBV6-5 TGTGCCAGCAGTTATTATGGGACAGGGAAGCCTGAAGCTTTCTTT CASSYYGTGKPEAFF
NA NA TRBJ1-2 TRBV28 TGTGCCAGCAGTTCCGCTTTGGGAGTATACTATGGCTACACCTTC CASSSALGVYYGYTF
NA TRBD2 TRBJ2-3 TRBV6-1 TGTGCCAGCAGTGAACAAGGAGGGGAGGGTTTGGATACGCAGTATTTT CASSEQGGEGLDTQYF
NA TRBD1 TRBJ1-2 TRBV28 TGTGCCAGCAGAACACCCTCGATGGATTCGACAGGGTCGCTATATGGCTACACCTTC CASRTPSMDSTGSLYGYTF
NA NA TRBJ1-5 TRBV2 TGTGCCAGCAGTTCTGGACAGCTTAGCAATCAGCCCCAGCATTTT CASSSGQLSNQPQHF
NA NA TRBJ2-7 TRBV3-1/TRBV3-2 TGTGCCAGCAGTTACAGGGTGTCCGAGCAGTACTTC CASSYRVSEQYF
NA NA TRBJ2-7 TRBV27 TGTGCCAGCAGTTTATCCCAGGGGACCTACGAGCAGTACTTC CASSLSQGTYEQYF
NA NA TRBJ1-1 TRBV6-6 TGTGCCAGCAGTGCCCAGACAGGGAACACTGAAGCTTTCTTT CASSAQTGNTEAFF
NA NA TRBJ2-7 TRBV27 TGTGCCAGCAGTTTCCAAGCGGGCTACGAGCAGTACTTC CASSFQAGYEQYF
NA TRBD2 TRBJ2-3 TRBV5-6 TGTGCCAGCAGCCTCCGGACTAGCGGGGGGGCGGGTACGCAGTATTTT CASSLRTSGGAGTQYF
NA NA TRBJ2-5 TRBV7-3 TGTGCCAGCAGCAAATTTCAAATCAGAGGAGAGACCCAGTACTTC CASSKFQIRGETQYF
NA NA TRBJ1-4 TRBV11-2 TGTGCCAGCAGTAAGGGCGGACTAACAACTAATGAAAAACTGTTTTTT CASSKGGLTTNEKLFF
NA TRBD2 TRBJ2-3 TRBV7-9 TGTGCCAGCAGCTTTAGAGGACCGGGACTAGCATCAGATACGCAGTATTTT CASSFRGPGLASDTQYF
NA TRBD1 TRBJ1-2 TRBV28 TGTGCCGGCCGCAGCCCCCTTCACAGGGGGAATGGCTACACCTTC CAGRSPLHRGNGYTF
NA NA TRBJ1-4 TRBV15 TGTGCCACCAGCAGAGATCTGGGGAGTAATGAAAAACTGTTTTTT CATSRDLGSNEKLFF
NA NA TRBJ2-7 TRBV6-1 TGTGCCAGCAGTGAAGCCCCGACAGTTCCCTACGAGCAGTACTTC CASSEAPTVPYEQYF
few NA TRBJ1-1 TRBV21-1 TGTGCCAGCAGCTCCCGGACAGGGGAGGCTGAAGCTTTCTTT CASSSRTGEAEAFF
NA NA TRBJ1-1 TRBV13 TGTGCCAGCAGCTTAGGGGCCGGGGGGACTGAAGCTTTCTTT CASSLGAGGTEAFF
NA NA TRBJ1-4 TRBV3-1/TRBV3-2 TGTGCCAGCAGCCAAGATTTGGGGAGGATTAATGAAAAACTGTTTTTT CASSQDLGRINEKLFF
NA NA TRBJ2-5 TRBV5-1 TGCGCCAGCAGCAAGAGCTGGGACTCCGGGGGAGAGACCCAGTACTTC CASSKSWDSGGETQYF
NA NA TRBJ2-4 TRBV20-1 TGCAGACTGGGAGGGGGAGACATTCAGTACTTC CRLGGGDIQYF